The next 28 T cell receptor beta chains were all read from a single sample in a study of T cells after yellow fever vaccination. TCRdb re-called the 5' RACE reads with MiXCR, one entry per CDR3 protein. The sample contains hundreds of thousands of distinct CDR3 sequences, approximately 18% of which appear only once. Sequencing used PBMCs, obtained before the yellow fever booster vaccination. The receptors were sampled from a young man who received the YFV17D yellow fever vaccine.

In DNA form, the CDR3 reads TGTGCCAGCTCACCGAACTCAGGGCGTATAGACATTCAGTACTTC. This sequence encodes CASSPNSGRIDIQYF. The V and J genes are TRBV18 and TRBJ2-4; the D gene is possibly TRBD1 (5 bases). The V end lost 3 bases, the J end lost 8 bases, and 17 bases lay between the germline ends. Germline-derived CDR1 and CDR2 are KGHSH and LQKENI. This CDR3 contains 15 residues.

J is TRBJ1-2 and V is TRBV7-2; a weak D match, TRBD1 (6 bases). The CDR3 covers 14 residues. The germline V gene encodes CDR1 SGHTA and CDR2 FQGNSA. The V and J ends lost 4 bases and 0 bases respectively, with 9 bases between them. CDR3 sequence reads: CASSSGTPNYGYTF. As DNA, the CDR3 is TGTGCCAGCAGCTCGGGGACACCTAACTATGGCTACACCTTC.

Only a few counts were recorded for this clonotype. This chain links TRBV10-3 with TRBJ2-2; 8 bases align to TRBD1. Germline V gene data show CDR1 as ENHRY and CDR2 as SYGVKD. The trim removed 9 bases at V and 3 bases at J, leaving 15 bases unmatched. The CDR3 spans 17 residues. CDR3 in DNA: TGTGCCATTCTCGGAGGAGTAGGACAGGGTTACACCGGGGAGCTGTTTTTT. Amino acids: CAILGGVGQGYTGELFF.

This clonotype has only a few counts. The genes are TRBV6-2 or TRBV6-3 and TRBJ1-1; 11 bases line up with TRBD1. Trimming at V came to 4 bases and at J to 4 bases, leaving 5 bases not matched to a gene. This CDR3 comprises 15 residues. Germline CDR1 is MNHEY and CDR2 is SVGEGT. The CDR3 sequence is CASSSGTGGVTEAFF. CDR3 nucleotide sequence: TGTGCCAGCAGTTCCGGGACAGGGGGGGTCACTGAAGCTTTCTTT.

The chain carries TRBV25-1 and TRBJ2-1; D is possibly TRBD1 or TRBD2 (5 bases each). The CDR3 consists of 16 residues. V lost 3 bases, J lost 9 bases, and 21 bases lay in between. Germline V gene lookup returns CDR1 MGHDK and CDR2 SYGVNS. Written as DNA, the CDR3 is TGTGCCAGCAGTGAGCCCGGGACGCGGGCTTTGTCTGAGCAGTTCTTC. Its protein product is CASSEPGTRALSEQFF.

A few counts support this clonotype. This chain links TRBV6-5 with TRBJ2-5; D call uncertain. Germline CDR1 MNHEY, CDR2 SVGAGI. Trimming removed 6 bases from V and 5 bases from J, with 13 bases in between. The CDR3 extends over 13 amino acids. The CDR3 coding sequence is TGTGCCAGCAGCCCCCGACCGGTGGAGACCCAGTACTTC. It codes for CASSPRPVETQYF.

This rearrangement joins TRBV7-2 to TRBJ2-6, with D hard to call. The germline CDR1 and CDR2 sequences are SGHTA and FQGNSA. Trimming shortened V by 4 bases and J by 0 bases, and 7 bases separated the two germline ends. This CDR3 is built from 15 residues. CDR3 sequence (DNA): TGTGCCAGCAGCTACCTTTACTCTGGGGCCAACGTCCTGACTTTC. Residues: CASSYLYSGANVLTF.

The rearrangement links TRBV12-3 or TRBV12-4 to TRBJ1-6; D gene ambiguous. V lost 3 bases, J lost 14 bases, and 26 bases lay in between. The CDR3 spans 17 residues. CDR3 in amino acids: CASSFDLLGIQAATLHF. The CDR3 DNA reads TGTGCCAGCAGTTTTGACCTCTTAGGAATCCAGGCGGCAACCCTCCACTTT.

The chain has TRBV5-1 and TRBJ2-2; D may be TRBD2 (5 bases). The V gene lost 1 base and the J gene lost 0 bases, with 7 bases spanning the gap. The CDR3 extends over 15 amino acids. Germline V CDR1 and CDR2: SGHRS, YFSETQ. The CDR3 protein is CASSLLRANTGELFF. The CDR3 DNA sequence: TGCGCCAGCAGCTTGTTGCGGGCGAACACCGGGGAGCTGTTTTTT.

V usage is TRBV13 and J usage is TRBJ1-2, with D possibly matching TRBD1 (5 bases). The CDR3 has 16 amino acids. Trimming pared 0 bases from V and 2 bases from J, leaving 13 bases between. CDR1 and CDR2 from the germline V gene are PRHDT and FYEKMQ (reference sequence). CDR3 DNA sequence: TGTGCCAGCAGCTTAGGATCAGGGTGGGGGAACTATGGCTACACCTTC. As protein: CASSLGSGWGNYGYTF.

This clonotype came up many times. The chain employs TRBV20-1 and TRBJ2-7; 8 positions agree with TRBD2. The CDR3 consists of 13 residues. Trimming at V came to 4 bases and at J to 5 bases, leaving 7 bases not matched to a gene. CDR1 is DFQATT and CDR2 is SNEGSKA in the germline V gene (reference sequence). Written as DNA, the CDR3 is TGCAGTGCTAAAACCGGGACTAGAGACGAGCAGTACGTC. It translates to CSAKTGTRDEQYV.

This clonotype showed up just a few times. The CDR3 sequence is CASSHKQGLNTEAFF. The CDR3 DNA reads TGCGCCAGCAGCCATAAACAGGGACTGAACACTGAAGCTTTCTTT. J is TRBJ1-1 and V is TRBV4-1; the D gene is possibly TRBD1 (6 bases). The CDR3 is 15 residues long. Germline CDR1 and CDR2: MGHRA and YSYEKL. V was cut by 3 bases and J by 0 bases, with 11 bases left in between.

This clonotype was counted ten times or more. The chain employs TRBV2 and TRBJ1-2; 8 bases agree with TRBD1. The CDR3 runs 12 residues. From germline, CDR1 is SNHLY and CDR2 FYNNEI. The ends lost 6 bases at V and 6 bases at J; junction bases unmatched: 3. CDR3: CASRGTGDGYTF. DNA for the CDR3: TGTGCCAGCAGGGGGACAGGTGATGGCTACACCTTC.

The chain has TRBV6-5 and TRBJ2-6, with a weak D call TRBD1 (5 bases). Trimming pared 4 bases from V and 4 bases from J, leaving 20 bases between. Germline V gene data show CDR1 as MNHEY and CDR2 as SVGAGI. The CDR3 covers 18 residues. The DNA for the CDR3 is TGTGCCAGCAGTTCGACTTGGGGCGGAGATGACGGGGCCAACGTCCTGACTTTC. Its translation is CASSSTWGGDDGANVLTF.

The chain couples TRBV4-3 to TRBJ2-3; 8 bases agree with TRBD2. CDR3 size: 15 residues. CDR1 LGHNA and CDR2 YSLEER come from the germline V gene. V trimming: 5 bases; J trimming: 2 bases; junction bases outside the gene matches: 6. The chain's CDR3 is CASSYGGDYTDTQYF. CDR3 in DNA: TGCGCCAGCAGCTACGGGGGGGACTACACAGATACGCAGTATTTT.

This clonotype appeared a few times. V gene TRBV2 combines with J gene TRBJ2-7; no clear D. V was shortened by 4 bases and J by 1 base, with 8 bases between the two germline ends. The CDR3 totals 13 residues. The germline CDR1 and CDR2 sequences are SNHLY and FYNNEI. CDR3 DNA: TGTGCCAGCAGTGGCTACCAGTCCTACGAGCAGTACTTC. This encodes CASSGYQSYEQYF.

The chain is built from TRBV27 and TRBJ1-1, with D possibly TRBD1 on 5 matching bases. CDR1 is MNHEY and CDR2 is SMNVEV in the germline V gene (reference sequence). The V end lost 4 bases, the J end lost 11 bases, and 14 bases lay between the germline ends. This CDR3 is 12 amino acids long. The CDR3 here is CASSSLWGFAFF. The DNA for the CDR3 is TGTGCCAGCAGTTCCTTATGGGGGTTTGCTTTCTTT.

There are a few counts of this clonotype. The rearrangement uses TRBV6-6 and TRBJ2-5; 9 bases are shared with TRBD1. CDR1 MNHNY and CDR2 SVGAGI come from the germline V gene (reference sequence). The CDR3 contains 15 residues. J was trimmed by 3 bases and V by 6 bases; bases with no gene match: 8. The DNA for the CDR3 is TGTGCCAGCAGGCCGATGACAGGGGGAAAAGAGACCCAGTACTTC. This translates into CASRPMTGGKETQYF.

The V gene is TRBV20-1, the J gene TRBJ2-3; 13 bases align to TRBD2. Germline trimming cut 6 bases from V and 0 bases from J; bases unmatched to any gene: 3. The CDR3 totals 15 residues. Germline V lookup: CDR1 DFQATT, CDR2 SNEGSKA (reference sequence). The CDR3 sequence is CSATTSGGSTDTQYF. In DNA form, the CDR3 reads TGCAGTGCCACGACTAGCGGGGGGAGCACAGATACGCAGTATTTT.

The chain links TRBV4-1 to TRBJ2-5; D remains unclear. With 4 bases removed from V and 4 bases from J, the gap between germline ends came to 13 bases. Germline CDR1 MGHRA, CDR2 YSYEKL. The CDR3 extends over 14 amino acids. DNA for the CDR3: TGCGCCAGCAGCCGCCTTGGGGTCGGAGAGACCCAGTACTTC. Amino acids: CASSRLGVGETQYF.

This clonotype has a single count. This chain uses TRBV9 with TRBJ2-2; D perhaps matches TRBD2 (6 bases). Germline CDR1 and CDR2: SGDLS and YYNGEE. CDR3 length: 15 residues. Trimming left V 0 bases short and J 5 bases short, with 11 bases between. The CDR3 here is CASSVGGGWTGELFF. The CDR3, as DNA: TGTGCCAGCAGCGTAGGTGGGGGGTGGACCGGGGAGCTGTTTTTT. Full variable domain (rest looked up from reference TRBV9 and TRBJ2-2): DSGVTQTPKHLITATGQRVTLRCSPRSGDLSVYWYQQSLDQGLQFLIQYYNGEERAKGNILERFSAQQFPDLHSELNLSSLELGDSALYFCASSVGGGWTGELFFGEGSRLTVL.

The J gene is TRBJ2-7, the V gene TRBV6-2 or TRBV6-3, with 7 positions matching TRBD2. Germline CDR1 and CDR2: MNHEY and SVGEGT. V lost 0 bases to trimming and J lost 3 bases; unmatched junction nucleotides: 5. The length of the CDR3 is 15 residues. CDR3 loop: CASSYSTERDYEQYV. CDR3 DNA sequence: TGTGCCAGCAGTTACTCGACCGAGCGGGACTACGAGCAGTACGTC.

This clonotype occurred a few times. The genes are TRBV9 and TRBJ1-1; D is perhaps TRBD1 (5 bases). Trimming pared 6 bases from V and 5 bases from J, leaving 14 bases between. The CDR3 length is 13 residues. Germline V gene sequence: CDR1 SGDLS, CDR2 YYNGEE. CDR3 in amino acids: CASNLQGGTEAFF. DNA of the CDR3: TGTGCCAGCAACCTTCAGGGAGGAACTGAAGCTTTCTTT. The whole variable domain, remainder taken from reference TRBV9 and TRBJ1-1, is DSGVTQTPKHLITATGQRVTLRCSPRSGDLSVYWYQQSLDQGLQFLIQYYNGEERAKGNILERFSAQQFPDLHSELNLSSLELGDSALYFCASNLQGGTEAFFGQGTRLTVV.

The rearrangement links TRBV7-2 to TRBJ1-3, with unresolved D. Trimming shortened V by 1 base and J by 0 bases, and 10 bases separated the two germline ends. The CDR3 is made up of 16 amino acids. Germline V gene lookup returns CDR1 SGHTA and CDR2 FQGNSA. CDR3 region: CASSLDTLSSGNTIYF. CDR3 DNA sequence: TGTGCCAGCAGCTTAGATACGTTAAGCTCTGGAAACACCATATATTTT.

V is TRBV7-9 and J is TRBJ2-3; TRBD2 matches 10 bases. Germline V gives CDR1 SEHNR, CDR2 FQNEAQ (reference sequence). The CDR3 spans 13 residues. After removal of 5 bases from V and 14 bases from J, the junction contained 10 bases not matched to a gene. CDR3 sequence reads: CASSLETSGAAYF. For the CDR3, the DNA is TGTGCCAGCAGCCTTGAAACTAGCGGGGCCGCGTATTTT.

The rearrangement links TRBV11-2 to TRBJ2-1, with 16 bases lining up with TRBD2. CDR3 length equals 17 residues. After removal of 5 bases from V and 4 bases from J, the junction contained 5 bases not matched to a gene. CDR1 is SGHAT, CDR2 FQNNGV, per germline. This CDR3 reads CASSDGTSGGAYNEQFF. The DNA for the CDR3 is TGTGCCAGCAGCGACGGGACTAGCGGGGGGGCTTACAATGAGCAGTTCTTC.

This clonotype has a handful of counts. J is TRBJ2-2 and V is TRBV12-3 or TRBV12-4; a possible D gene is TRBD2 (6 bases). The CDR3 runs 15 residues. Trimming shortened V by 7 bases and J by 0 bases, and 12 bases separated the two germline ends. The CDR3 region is CASNLGGTNTGELFF. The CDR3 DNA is TGTGCCAGCAACCTCGGGGGAACGAACACCGGGGAGCTGTTTTTT.

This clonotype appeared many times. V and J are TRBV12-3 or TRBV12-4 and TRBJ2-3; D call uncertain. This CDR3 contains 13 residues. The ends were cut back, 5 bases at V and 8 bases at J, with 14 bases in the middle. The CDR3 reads CASSLHRRPTQYF. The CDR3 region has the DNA TGTGCCAGCAGTCTCCACCGCCGGCCTACGCAGTATTTT.